Listed below are T cell receptor beta chains from one sample, sequenced in a study of cytotoxic CD8 clonotypes in ibrutinib-treated CLL. The method was immunoSEQ multiplex PCR; TCRdb's version includes in-frame clones alone and lacks a portion of them. The table includes some 84,000 clones, 86% detected once. The sequencing here drew on PBMCs, taken before ibrutinib treatment. Receptors were obtained from a human donor with chronic lymphocytic leukemia. CDR3s leave out the opening cysteine and the closing phenylalanine or tryptophan.

j_call v_call cdr3_aa
TRBJ2-5 TRBV19 ASSRTGVETQY
TRBJ2-7 TRBV7-9 ASSSAGGVYEQY
TRBJ2-3 TRBV2 ASRPGGPGSTDTQY
TRBJ1-1 TRBV9 ASSPVGNLVTEAF
TRBJ2-4 TRBV6-1 ASSELTGRSKNIQY
TRBJ2-2 TRBV5-1 ASSSYMNTGELF
TRBJ1-1 TRBV28 ASSQDGKAF
TRBJ2-7 TRBV5-4 ASSFRDRVEQY
TRBJ2-2 TRBV19 ASSIVSGRWNTGELF
TRBJ2-2 TRBV14 ASSQDYLAGYTGELF
TRBJ2-5 TRBV5-1 ASSYLTSGNRQETQY
TRBJ2-5 TRBV7-6 ASSSRPGATSGSVETQY
TRBJ1-5 TRBV5-5 ASSAQDNQPQH
TRBJ2-2 TRBV5-1 ASKDTGGSTGELF
TRBJ1-1 TRBV4-1 ASSLQGRAEAF
TRBJ1-2 TRBV28 ASSRINYGYT
TRBJ2-2 TRBV30 AWSSGMIAGRNTGELF
TRBJ2-4 TRBV11-1 ASSSRDTGAKNIQY
TRBJ2-7 TRBV4-1 ASSQVPLADSYEQY
TRBJ2-7 TRBV4-1 ASSRLPGQGLHEQY
TRBJ1-2 TRBV7-8 ASSPTNYGYT
TRBJ2-7 TRBV7-6 ASSLGLAGEQY
TRBJ2-5 TRBV9 ASSEGLGKNKETQY
TRBJ2-3 TRBV14 ASSQITSGRRADTQY
TRBJ2-7 TRBV6-5 ASSYPSGRTYEQY
TRBJ2-1 TRBV30 AWKGQALTYNEQF
TRBJ2-7 TRBV7-9 ASSFSGRAESYEQY
TRBJ1-5 TRBV2 ASEGGSNQPQH
TRBJ1-2 TRBV5-4 ASSFRGARARWYGYT
TRBJ1-4 TRBV18 ASSPPQGFRSEKLF
TRBJ2-3 TRBV6-6 ASSYTLDSFTDTQY
TRBJ1-4 TRBV6-1 ASSGMDSISGEKLF
TRBJ2-7 TRBV18 ASSPRGQSTGGTYEQY
TRBJ2-3 TRBV7-2 ASSPTAMSTDTQY
TRBJ2-3 TRBV6-5 ASSSWERGTDTQY
TRBJ1-3 TRBV5-6 ASSPRDIRSGNTIY
TRBJ2-1 TRBV11-2 AVSSGRANNEQF
TRBJ2-1 TRBV21-1 ASSKGPHRGEQF
TRBJ1-2 TRBV6-5 ASSYQGRGYGYT
TRBJ2-1 TRBV10-1 ASSLSGSSYNEQF
TRBJ2-7 TRBV6-6 ASSYGQRYEQY
TRBJ1-4 TRBV19 ASSIVDLSTNEKLF
TRBJ2-2 TRBV7-9 ASSLGLAGDTGELF
TRBJ1-1 TRBV2 ASSGKGSGTEAF
TRBJ1-1 TRBV6-1 ASTPRDRDPAEAF
TRBJ1-1 TRBV10-3 AISPDQNTEAF
TRBJ1-5 TRBV30 AWSSRRDFTENQPQH
TRBJ1-3 TRBV30 AWSDPGRLGNTIY
TRBJ2-7 TRBV7-2 ASSAGTQRSYEQY
TRBJ2-7 TRBV15 ATSRVDREYYEQY
TRBJ2-5 TRBV10-3 AISRGTSGSAWATQY
TRBJ2-7 TRBV5-6 ASSPPGTGNWPIREQY
TRBJ2-1 TRBV7-3 ASSLIPREGDEQF
TRBJ1-2 TRBV27 ASSFDRFLGYT
TRBJ2-1 TRBV5-1 ASSLGYLSNEQF
TRBJ2-5 TRBV6-1 ASRPRLAGEETQY
TRBJ1-3 TRBV6-6 ASSYPGAGGNTIY
TRBJ1-1 TRBV5-4 ASSATGTGNTEAF
TRBJ2-1 TRBV4-3 ASSQREGYYNEQF
TRBJ2-7 TRBV5-1 ASCLGQGLNEQY